This section outlines one T cell receptor beta chain sequence together with its context. Trimming took 3 bases from V and 7 from J; bases not matched to a gene: 6. CDR1 and CDR2 (germline): MNHEY, SMNVEV (reference sequence). This CDR3 is built from 15 residues. This specimen comes from a study of blood T cell repertoires in COVID-19. In the authors' methods: Reference gene primers were amplified, and this amplification served to estimate nucleated cell counts. Repertoires were generated with immunoSEQ multiplex PCR, while TCRdb's copy carries only in-frame clones and drops some. V, J and clone size were drawn from that table, and D and trimming were deduced from the DNA. The sample comprises some 290,000 clones, over 90% of which are singletons, and roughly 3.9% rests with the top ten. Everyone who took part was roughly 18 to 89 years old, and they came from about 23 US areas. Clinical history as reported by participants underpinned cohort assignment. Participants classified as exposed had met a COVID-19 case within 2 weeks before study entry.

Sample: PBMCs or T cells enriched from blood (not recorded which). This chain connects TRBV27 to TRBJ1-6; 7 positions match TRBD1. This receptor was taken from a woman aged 25 to 39 who had been exposed to COVID-19. CDR3 sequence reads: CASSLRGPANSPLHF. CDR3 DNA: TGTGCCAGCAGTTTGAGGGGGCCCGCCAATTCACCCCTCCACTTT.